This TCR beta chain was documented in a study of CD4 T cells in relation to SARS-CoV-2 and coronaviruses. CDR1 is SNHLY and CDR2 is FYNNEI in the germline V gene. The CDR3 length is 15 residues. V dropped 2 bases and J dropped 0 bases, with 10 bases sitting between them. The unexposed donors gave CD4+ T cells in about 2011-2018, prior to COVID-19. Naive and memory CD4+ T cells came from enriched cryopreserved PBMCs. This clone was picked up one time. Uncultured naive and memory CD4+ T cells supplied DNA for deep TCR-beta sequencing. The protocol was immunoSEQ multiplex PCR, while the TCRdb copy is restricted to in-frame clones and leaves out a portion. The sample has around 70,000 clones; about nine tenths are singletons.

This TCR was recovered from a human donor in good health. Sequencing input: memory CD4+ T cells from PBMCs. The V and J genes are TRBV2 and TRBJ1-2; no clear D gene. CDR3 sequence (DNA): TGTGCCAGCAGTGAACTCAGGACCGCTAACTATGGCTACACCTTC. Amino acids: CASSELRTANYGYTF. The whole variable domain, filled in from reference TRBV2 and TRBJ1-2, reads EPEVTQTPSHQVTQMGQEVILRCVPISNHLYFYWYRQILGQKVEFLVSFYNNEISEKSEIFDDQFSVERPDGSNFTLKIRSTKLEDSAMYFCASSELRTANYGYTFGSGTRLTVV.